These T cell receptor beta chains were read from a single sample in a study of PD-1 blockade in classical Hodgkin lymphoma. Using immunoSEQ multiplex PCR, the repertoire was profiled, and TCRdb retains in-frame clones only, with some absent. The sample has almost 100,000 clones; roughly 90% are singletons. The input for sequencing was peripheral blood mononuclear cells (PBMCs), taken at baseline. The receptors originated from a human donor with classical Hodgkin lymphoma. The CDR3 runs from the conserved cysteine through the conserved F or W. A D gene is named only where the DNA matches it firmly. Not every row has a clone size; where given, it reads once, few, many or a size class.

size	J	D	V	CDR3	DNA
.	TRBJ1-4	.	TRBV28	CASSRPSRGEKLFF	TGTGCCAGCAGCCGTCCGAGTCGAGGAGAAAAACTGTTTTTT
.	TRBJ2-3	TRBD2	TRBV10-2	CANRLAGGTDTQYF	TGCGCCAACAGACTAGCCGGGGGCACAGATACGCAGTATTTT
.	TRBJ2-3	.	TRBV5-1	CASSLETDTQYF	TGCGCCAGCAGCTTGGAGACAGATACGCAGTATTTT
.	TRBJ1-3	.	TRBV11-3	CASSLSAGTGNTIYF	TGTGCCAGCAGCTTATCGGCAGGGACTGGAAACACCATATATTTT
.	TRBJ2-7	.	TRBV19	CASGQFEQYF	TGTGCCAGTGGACAGTTCGAGCAGTACTTC
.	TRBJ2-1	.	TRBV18	CASSAGPSSYNEQFF	TGTGCCAGCTCAGCGGGGCCCAGCTCCTACAATGAGCAGTTCTTC
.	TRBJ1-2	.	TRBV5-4	CASSLAFGDYGYTF	TGTGCCAGCAGCTTGGCCTTTGGGGACTATGGCTACACCTTC
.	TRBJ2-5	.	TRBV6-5	CASRRGKSASAQYF	TGTGCCAGCCGCCGCGGGAAGTCGGCGTCGGCCCAGTACTTC
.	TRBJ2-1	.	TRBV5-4	CASTRGTPTDEQFF	TGTGCCAGCACTCGCGGGACCCCTACGGATGAGCAGTTCTTC
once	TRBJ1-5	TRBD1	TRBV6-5	CASSETGTSQPQHF	TGTGCCAGCAGTGAGACAGGGACTAGTCAGCCCCAGCATTTT
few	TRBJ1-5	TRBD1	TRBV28	CASSDRGHDQPQHF	TGTGCCAGCAGTGACAGGGGGCATGATCAGCCCCAGCATTTT
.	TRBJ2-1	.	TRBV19	CASRGRAYNEQFF	TGTGCCAGTAGGGGGAGAGCCTACAATGAGCAGTTCTTC
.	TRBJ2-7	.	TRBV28	CASSLQISYEQYF	TGTGCCAGCAGTTTACAGATTTCCTACGAGCAGTACTTC
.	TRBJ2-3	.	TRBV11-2	CASSLRGAPPQGTQYF	TGTGCCAGCAGCTTACGCGGCGCCCCACCACAGGGTACGCAGTATTTT
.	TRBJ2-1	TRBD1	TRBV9	CASTSGTALHNEQFF	TGTGCCAGCACATCCGGGACAGCCCTACACAATGAGCAGTTCTTC
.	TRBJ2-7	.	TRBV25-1	CASSEFTGWSYEQYF	TGTGCCAGCAGTGAATTTACAGGTTGGTCCTACGAGCAGTACTTC
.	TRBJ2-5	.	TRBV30	CAWSPTGLSETQYF	TGTGCCTGGAGTCCTACGGGCCTATCGGAGACCCAGTACTTC
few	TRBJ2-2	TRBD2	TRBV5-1	CASSFSGRPGGELFF	TGCGCCAGCAGCTTTAGCGGGCGCCCGGGCGGGGAGCTGTTTTTT
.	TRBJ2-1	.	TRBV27	CASAPGQGLYNEQFF	TGTGCCAGCGCCCCCGGACAGGGACTATACAATGAGCAGTTCTTC
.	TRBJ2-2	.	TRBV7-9	CASSLKSRVDTGELFF	TGTGCCAGCAGCTTAAAAAGCAGGGTTGACACCGGGGAGCTGTTTTTT
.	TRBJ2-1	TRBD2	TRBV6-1	CANGGTSGTRNEQFF	TGTGCCAACGGGGGGACTAGCGGGACCCGCAATGAGCAGTTCTTC
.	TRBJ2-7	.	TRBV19	CASSIHRGGSYEQYF	TGTGCCAGTAGTATCCACAGGGGAGGGTCCTACGAGCAGTACTTC
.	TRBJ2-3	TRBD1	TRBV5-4	CASSLVTGRGTDTQYF	TGTGCCAGCAGCTTGGTGACAGGGCGTGGCACAGATACGCAGTATTTT
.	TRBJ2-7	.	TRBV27	CASSLSSGPVGEQYF	TGTGCCAGCAGTTTATCTAGTGGACCGGTGGGGGAGCAGTACTTC
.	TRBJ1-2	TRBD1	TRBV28	CASSSPRDRRNYGYTF	TGTGCCAGCAGTTCGCCTCGGGACAGGCGTAACTATGGCTACACCTTC
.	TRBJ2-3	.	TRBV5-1	CASSFGGRDTQYF	TGCGCCAGCAGCTTTGGAGGCCGCGATACGCAGTATTTT
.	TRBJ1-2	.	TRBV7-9	CASSLLPSDYGYTF	TGTGCCAGCAGCTTACTCCCCTCGGACTATGGCTACACCTTC
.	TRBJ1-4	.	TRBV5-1	CASRKGPTTNEKLFF	TGCGCCAGCAGGAAGGGTCCCACAACTAATGAAAAACTGTTTTTT
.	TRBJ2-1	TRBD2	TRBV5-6	CASSTLAGSYHNEQFF	TGTGCCAGCAGCACCCTAGCGGGATCGTACCACAATGAGCAGTTCTTC
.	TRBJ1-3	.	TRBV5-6	CASSYGNTIYF	TGTGCCAGCAGCTATGGAAACACCATATATTTT
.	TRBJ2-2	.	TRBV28	CASRTTNTGELFF	TGTGCCAGCCGGACTACGAACACCGGGGAGCTGTTTTTT
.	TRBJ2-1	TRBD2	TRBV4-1	CASSQIRTSGNNNEQFF	TGCGCCAGCAGCCAGATCCGGACTAGCGGAAACAACAATGAGCAGTTCTTC
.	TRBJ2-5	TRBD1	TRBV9	CASSTRDREAETQYF	TGTGCCAGCAGCACCAGGGACAGGGAGGCGGAGACCCAGTACTTC
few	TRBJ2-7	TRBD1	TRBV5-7	CASSPDRGLSYEQYF	TGTGCCAGCAGCCCGGACAGGGGTCTTTCCTACGAGCAGTACTTC
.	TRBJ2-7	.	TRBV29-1	CSVGAFGGGGPGEQYF	TGCAGCGTTGGGGCCTTCGGAGGGGGGGGCCCCGGCGAGCAGTACTTC
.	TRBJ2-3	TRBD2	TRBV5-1	CASSLDGGDPGDTQYF	TGCGCCAGCAGCTTGGATGGGGGGGACCCTGGAGATACGCAGTATTTT
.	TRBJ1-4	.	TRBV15	CATSPWGGADNEKLFF	TGTGCCACCAGCCCCTGGGGGGGAGCGGATAATGAAAAACTGTTTTTT
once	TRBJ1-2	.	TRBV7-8	CASSFVYAGDSYGYTF	TGTGCCAGCAGCTTTGTCTACGCAGGTGATAGTTATGGCTACACCTTC
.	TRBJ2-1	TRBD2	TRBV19	CARAGTSGRDSEQFF	TGTGCCAGGGCCGGGACTAGCGGGAGGGATTCTGAGCAGTTCTTC
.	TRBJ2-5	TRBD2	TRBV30	CAWSVLGLAQETQYF	TGTGCCTGGAGTGTACTCGGACTAGCCCAAGAGACCCAGTACTTC
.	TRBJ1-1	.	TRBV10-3	CAISELSGKAFF	TGTGCCATCAGTGAGTTGTCGGGGAAAGCTTTCTTT
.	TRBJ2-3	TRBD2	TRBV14	CASSPNGVSREGTDTQYF	TGTGCCAGCAGCCCAAATGGCGTCTCACGGGAGGGGACAGATACGCAGTATTTT
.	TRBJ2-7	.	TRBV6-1	CASSARQGGSYEQYF	TGTGCCAGCAGTGCCCGGCAGGGTGGGTCCTACGAGCAGTACTTC
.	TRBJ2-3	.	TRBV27	CASSFGDPSRGLRYTQYF	TGTGCCAGCAGTTTCGGGGATCCCTCGCGGGGGCTTCGGTATACGCAGTATTTT
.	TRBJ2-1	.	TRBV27	CASSARGGGTYNEQFF	TGTGCCAGCAGCGCAAGGGGTGGAGGAACCTACAATGAGCAGTTCTTC
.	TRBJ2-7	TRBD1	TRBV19	CASSQDWDSSYEQYF	TGTGCCAGTAGTCAAGATTGGGACAGCTCCTACGAGCAGTACTTC
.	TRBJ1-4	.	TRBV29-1	CSVDWGNEKLFF	TGCAGCGTTGATTGGGGTAATGAAAAACTGTTTTTT
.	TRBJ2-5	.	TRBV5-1	CASTQTGNQETQYF	TGCGCCAGCACCCAAACAGGGAACCAAGAGACCCAGTACTTC
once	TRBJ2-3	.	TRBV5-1	CASSLVESSTDTQYF	TGCGCCAGCAGCTTGGTGGAATCTAGCACAGATACGCAGTATTTT
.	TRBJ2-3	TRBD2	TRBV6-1	CASSGLAGPDTQYF	TGTGCCAGCAGCGGACTAGCGGGACCAGATACGCAGTATTTT
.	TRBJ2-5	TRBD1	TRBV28	CASSRITGTAYQETQYF	TGTGCCAGCAGCCGAATCACCGGGACAGCGTACCAAGAGACCCAGTACTTC
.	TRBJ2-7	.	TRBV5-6	CASSSTGPYEQYF	TGTGCCAGCAGCTCGACAGGCCCCTACGAGCAGTACTTC
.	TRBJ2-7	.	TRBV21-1	CASSKVTRVGSGSYEQYF	.
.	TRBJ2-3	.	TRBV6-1	CASTKFIAPDTQYF	TGTGCCAGCACTAAATTCATAGCACCAGATACGCAGTATTTT
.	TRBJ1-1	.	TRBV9	CASSVTHPGTEAFF	TGTGCCAGCAGCGTGACTCACCCCGGCACTGAAGCTTTCTTT
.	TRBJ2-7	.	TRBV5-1	CASSLASSGAYEQYF	TGCGCCAGCAGCTTGGCCTCAAGCGGAGCCTACGAGCAGTACTTC
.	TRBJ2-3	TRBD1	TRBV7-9	CASSRETGGGTDTQYF	TGTGCCAGCAGCAGGGAGACAGGGGGCGGAACAGATACGCAGTATTTT
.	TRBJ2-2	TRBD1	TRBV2	CASRRDRVNTGELFF	TGTGCCAGCAGACGGGACAGGGTTAACACCGGGGAGCTGTTTTTT
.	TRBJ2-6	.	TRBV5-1	CASSPDLPAGANVLTF	TGCGCCAGCAGCCCGGATCTCCCGGCTGGGGCCAACGTCCTGACTTTC